Below are 27 T cell receptor beta chains sequenced from a single sample in a study of blood T cell repertoires in COVID-19. TCRdb's copy holds only in-frame clones and misses some; the assay was immunoSEQ multiplex PCR. The table lists 120,000 or so clones, over 75% of them singletons. Specimen: peripheral blood. These receptors were taken from a man aged 45-65 years with acute or convalescent COVID-19.

The rearrangement links TRBV19 to TRBJ1-3, with D possibly TRBD1 on 6 matching bases. This CDR3 region has 15 residues. V lost 5 bases and J 0 bases, leaving 11 bases between the germline ends. Per germline, CDR1 LNHDA and CDR2 SQIVND (reference sequence). CDR3 region: CASSADSSSGNTIYF. CDR3 sequence (DNA): TGTGCCAGTAGTGCGGACAGTAGCTCTGGAAACACCATATATTTT. The full variable domain, completed using reference TRBV19 and TRBJ1-3, is DGGITQSPKYLFRKEGQNVTLSCEQNLNHDAMYWYRQDPGQGLRLIYYSQIVNDFQKGDIAEGYSVSREKKESFPLTVTSAQKNPTAFYLCASSADSSSGNTIYFGEGSWLTVV.

The chain combines TRBV27 with TRBJ1-6; possible D gene TRBD1, 6 bases. CDR1 is MNHEY and CDR2 is SMNVEV in the germline V gene (reference sequence). The CDR3 runs 14 residues. Trimming left V 8 bases short and J 11 bases short, with 19 bases between. CDR3: CASGQTGGLTPLHF. For the CDR3, the DNA is TGTGCCAGCGGGCAGACAGGAGGTTTGACACCCCTCCACTTT.

This clone occurred a few times. The chain recombines TRBV13 with TRBJ2-7, with D maybe TRBD1 (6 bases). CDR1 is PRHDT, CDR2 FYEKMQ, per germline (reference sequence). V lost 4 bases to trimming and J lost 4 bases, with 14 bases between them. This CDR3 has 14 residues. CDR3 sequence (DNA): TGTGCCAGCAGCTCAACCCTCACAGGGTACGAGCAGTACTTC. Its translation is CASSSTLTGYEQYF.

This clone was found a few times. V is TRBV7-9 and J is TRBJ2-2; weak D call: TRBD1 (6 bases). The CDR3 loop spans 13 amino acids. The germline V gene encodes CDR1 SEHNR and CDR2 FQNEAQ (reference sequence). The V and J ends lost 5 bases and 5 bases respectively, with 9 bases between them. The CDR3 region has the DNA TGTGCCAGCAGCCCTACAGGGACCGGGGAGCTGTTTTTT. Translation gives CASSPTGTGELFF.

CDR3 nucleotides: TGTGCCAGCAGCTTAACGGGCAGGGGGCAGATACAAGAGACCCAGTACTTC. This codes for CASSLTGRGQIQETQYF. The V call is TRBV7-3, the J call TRBJ2-5; 8 bases fit TRBD1. Trimming took 0 bases from V and 2 from J; bases not matched to a gene: 8. The CDR3 loop spans 17 amino acids. Germline CDR1 and CDR2: SGHTA and FQGTGA.

The chain joins TRBV4-1 to TRBJ1-5; D gene unclear. Trimming left V 2 bases short and J 9 bases short, with 14 bases between. Germline values: CDR1 MGHRA, CDR2 YSYEKL. The CDR3 spans 14 residues. The CDR3 sequence: CASSQSLLNLPQHF. The CDR3 coding sequence is TGCGCCAGCAGCCAAAGCCTCCTTAACTTGCCCCAGCATTTT.

V and J are TRBV28 and TRBJ2-7, with 8 positions matching TRBD1. Germline CDR1 MDHEN, CDR2 SYDVKM. The V segment lost 6 bases and the J segment 4 bases; nucleotides outside the gene matches: 11. The CDR3 runs 15 residues. CDR3: CASSEPQGVGYEQYF. CDR3 nucleotide sequence: TGTGCCAGCAGCGAGCCACAGGGGGTCGGATACGAGCAGTACTTC.

CDR3 nucleotide sequence: TGTGCCAGCTACATATTAGCTAATAATTCACCCCTCCACTTT. It yields the protein CASYILANNSPLHF. This chain joins TRBV21-1 and TRBJ1-6. TRBV21-1 corresponds to a pseudogene. This CDR3 contains 14 residues.

V gene TRBV18 combines with J gene TRBJ2-1, with 11 bases identical to TRBD1. The CDR3 is 16 amino acids. Per germline, CDR1 KGHSH and CDR2 LQKENI. The V gene end was trimmed by 1 base and the J gene end by 6 bases; junction bases not matched to a gene: 5. CDR3 loop: CASSPRGQGASNEQFF. The CDR3 region has the DNA TGTGCCAGCTCACCACGCGGACAGGGGGCTAGCAATGAGCAGTTCTTC.

The chain joins TRBV28 to TRBJ2-1; 8 bases align to TRBD2. CDR1 is MDHEN and CDR2 is SYDVKM in the germline V gene. The CDR3 consists of 12 residues. Germline trimming cut 7 bases from V and 9 bases from J; bases unmatched to any gene: 5. CDR3 protein: CASTAGGTEQFF. The CDR3 coding sequence is TGTGCCAGCACCGCGGGAGGAACTGAGCAGTTCTTC.

The chain is built from TRBV5-1 and TRBJ2-3, with unresolved D. This CDR3 has 15 residues. V lost 1 base and J 2 bases, leaving 11 bases between the germline ends. Per germline, CDR1 SGHRS and CDR2 YFSETQ. The CDR3: CASSLYDFYTDTQYF. CDR3 nucleotide sequence: TGCGCCAGCAGCTTGTATGACTTTTACACAGATACGCAGTATTTT.

This rearrangement joins TRBV29-1 to TRBJ1-1; the D is unclear. Germline CDR1 is SQVTM and CDR2 is ANQGSEA. Trimming took 3 bases from V and 1 from J, leaving 3 bases between them. The CDR3 is 11 amino acids. The CDR3 spells CSVEANTEAFF. CDR3 in DNA: TGCAGCGTTGAGGCGAACACTGAAGCTTTCTTT.

V is TRBV18 and J is TRBJ1-1, with D uncertain. Germline CDR1 reads KGHSH; CDR2 reads LQKENI. The CDR3 sequence is 14 residues long. The germline V and J ends were trimmed by 2 bases and 5 bases, with 12 bases remaining between them. The CDR3 protein is CASSPGSAGTEAFF. CDR3 DNA sequence: TGTGCCAGCTCACCAGGGAGTGCCGGGACTGAAGCTTTCTTT.

The chain recombines TRBV9 with TRBJ2-5; D remains ambiguous. The CDR3 is made up of 14 amino acids. Germline V gene lookup returns CDR1 SGDLS and CDR2 YYNGEE. The V and J ends lost 0 bases and 0 bases respectively, with 6 bases between them. This CDR3 reads CASSVGGNQETQYF. The CDR3, as DNA: TGTGCCAGCAGCGTAGGCGGCAACCAAGAGACCCAGTACTTC.

This chain connects TRBV4-1 to TRBJ1-4; D perhaps matches TRBD1 (6 bases). The CDR3 is 13 residues long. V dropped 2 bases and J dropped 8 bases, with 9 bases sitting between them. CDR1 MGHRA and CDR2 YSYEKL come from the germline V gene. CDR3 nucleotides: TGCGCCAGCAGCCAAATTAGGGGGGAAAAACTGTTTTTT. Amino acid sequence: CASSQIRGEKLFF.

The chain employs TRBV19 and TRBJ1-4, with D unresolved. The germline V gene has CDR1 LNHDA and CDR2 SQIVND (reference sequence). The CDR3 sequence is 17 residues long. The V end was cut by 2 bases, the J end by 8 bases, with 21 bases between. As DNA, the CDR3 is TGTGCCAGTAGTATACGGGTGGCCAATCTCAATATAGAAAAACTGTTTTTT. Amino acid sequence: CASSIRVANLNIEKLFF.

The gene calls are TRBV5-8 and TRBJ2-1; TRBD2 is a possible D gene (5 bases). The V end was cut by 2 bases, the J end by 7 bases, with 10 bases between. Per germline, CDR1 SGHTS and CDR2 YDEGEE. The CDR3 is 13 residues long. For the CDR3, the DNA is TGTGCCAGCAGCTTCCGGGGTTCGAATGAGCAGTTCTTC. It specifies CASSFRGSNEQFF.

In the case of this clone: This CDR3 is also generated by other DNA sequences in the sample. The chain links TRBV29-1 to TRBJ1-5, with D perhaps matching TRBD1 (6 bases). V was clipped by 5 bases and J by 0 bases, with 8 bases between them. The CDR3 runs 13 residues. The germline V gene encodes CDR1 SQVTM and CDR2 ANQGSEA. CDR3 loop: CSVRQDSNQPQHF. The CDR3 DNA is TGCAGCGTTCGACAGGATAGCAATCAGCCCCAGCATTTT. The full variable domain, with the rest looked up from reference TRBV29-1 and TRBJ1-5, is SAVISQKPSRDICQRGTSLTIQCQVDSQVTMMFWYRQQPGQSLTLIATANQGSEATYESGFVIDKFPISRPNLTFSTLTVSNMSPEDSSIYLCSVRQDSNQPQHFGDGTRLSIL.

V and J are TRBV29-1 and TRBJ2-1; D perhaps matches TRBD2 (6 bases). The CDR3 extends over 14 amino acids. Trimming took 5 bases from V and 0 from J, leaving 11 bases between them. In germline, CDR1 is SQVTM, CDR2 ANQGSEA. The CDR3: CSVNRESSYNEQFF. The CDR3 bases are TGCAGCGTTAATCGGGAGTCCTCCTACAATGAGCAGTTCTTC.

The V and J genes are TRBV6-6 and TRBJ1-3; D remains ambiguous. V gave up 2 bases and J gave up 0 bases, with 8 bases separating them. The CDR3 is 15 amino acids. Germline V gene data show CDR1 as MNHNY and CDR2 as SVGAGI (reference sequence). The CDR3 DNA reads as TGTGCCAGCAGTTACCAGGCTTCCTCTGGAAACACCATATATTTT. Translation: CASSYQASSGNTIYF.

The rearrangement uses TRBV6-1 and TRBJ1-2; no definite D call. The CDR3 extends over 14 amino acids. Trimming stripped 1 base from V and 6 bases from J, with 12 bases between. The germline V gene has CDR1 MNHNS and CDR2 SASEGT. CDR3 loop: CASSEVSASDGYTF. In nucleotides, the CDR3 is TGTGCCAGCAGTGAAGTTTCGGCTAGCGATGGCTACACCTTC.

This clone has only one observation. The chain joins TRBV29-1 to TRBJ1-1; D uncertain. Trimming left V 7 bases short and J 2 bases short, with 14 bases between. Germline CDR1 SQVTM, CDR2 ANQGSEA. CDR3 length: 13 amino acids. CDR3 DNA: TGCAGCGCTTCTGAGCCCACTAACACTGAAGCTTTCTTT. Its translation: CSASEPTNTEAFF.

This clone was detected a few times. The rearrangement joins TRBV27 to TRBJ2-7, with 8 positions matching TRBD1. V gave up 2 bases and J gave up 6 bases; unmatched junction bases: 3. CDR3 length equals 13 residues. Germline V lookup: CDR1 MNHEY, CDR2 SMNVEV (reference sequence). The CDR3 region is CASSLGTGTEQYF. The CDR3 DNA is TGTGCCAGCAGTTTAGGGACAGGCACCGAGCAGTACTTC.

This clone was recorded a few times. The chain carries TRBV12-3 or TRBV12-4 and TRBJ1-5, with D possibly being TRBD1 (5 bases). CDR3 length: 13 residues. V was clipped by 7 bases and J by 4 bases, with 11 bases between them. Here the CDR3 reads CASTDRWNQPQHF. The CDR3 DNA sequence: TGTGCCAGCACCGACAGATGGAATCAGCCCCAGCATTTT.

This sequence joins TRBV27 and TRBJ2-7, with 8 bases identical to TRBD1. CDR1 and CDR2 from the germline V gene are MNHEY and SMNVEV (reference sequence). Losses at the gene ends were 6 bases for V and 6 bases for J; bases not matched to a gene: 10. The CDR3 has 14 amino acids. CDR3 sequence reads: CASSPGQGAVEQYF. The CDR3 DNA follows: TGTGCCAGCAGCCCGGGCCAGGGGGCTGTCGAGCAGTACTTC.

The J gene is TRBJ1-2, the V gene TRBV13; D is unresolved. CDR3 length: 15 amino acids. V lost 5 bases and J lost 3, with 16 bases in between. The germline CDR1 and CDR2 sequences are PRHDT and FYEKMQ (reference sequence). The CDR3 DNA reads as TGTGCCAGCAGCCGCGCTGGGCGGGGAGACTATGGCTACACCTTC. It translates to CASSRAGRGDYGYTF.

This clone was recorded once. The chain has TRBV11-2 and TRBJ2-2; D is undetermined. The V end was cut by 1 base, the J end by 3 bases, with 9 bases between. This CDR3 is built from 15 residues. Germline assignment: CDR1 SGHAT and CDR2 FQNNGV. In DNA, the CDR3 is TGTGCCAGCAGCTTAGTCCTAGTTGACACCGGGGAGCTGTTTTTT. Translating gives CASSLVLVDTGELFF.